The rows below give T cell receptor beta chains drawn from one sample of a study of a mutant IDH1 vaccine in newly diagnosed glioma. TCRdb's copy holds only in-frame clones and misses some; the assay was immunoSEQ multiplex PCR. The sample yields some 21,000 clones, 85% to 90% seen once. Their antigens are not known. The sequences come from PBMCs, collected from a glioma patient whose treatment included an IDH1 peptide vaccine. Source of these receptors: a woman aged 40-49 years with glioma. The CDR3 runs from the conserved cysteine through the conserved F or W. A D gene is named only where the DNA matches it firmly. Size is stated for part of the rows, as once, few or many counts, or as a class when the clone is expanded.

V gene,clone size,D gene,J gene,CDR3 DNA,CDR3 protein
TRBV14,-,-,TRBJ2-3,TGTGCCAGCAGCCTTAGCACAGATACGCAGTATTTT,CASSLSTDTQYF
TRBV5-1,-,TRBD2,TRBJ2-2,TGCGCCAGCAGCTCCGCGACTAGCGGGGGGGCCTCCGGGGAGCTGTTTTTT,CASSSATSGGASGELFF
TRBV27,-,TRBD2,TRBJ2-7,TGTGCCAGCAGGCCTCAAACCGGGACTAAAGTTAAGCAGTACTTC,CASRPQTGTKVKQYF
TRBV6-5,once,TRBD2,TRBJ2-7,TGTGCCAGCAGTTGGACTAGCGGGGGTACCGAGCAGTACTTC,CASSWTSGGTEQYF
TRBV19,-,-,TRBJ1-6,TGTGCCAGTAGTCCACTGACAGGTTATAATTCACCCCTCCACTTT,CASSPLTGYNSPLHF
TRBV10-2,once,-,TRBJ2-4,TGCGCCAGCAGTCCAGAGCTAGCCAAAAACATTCAGTACTTC,CASSPELAKNIQYF
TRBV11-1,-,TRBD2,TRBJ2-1,TGTGCCAGCAGCATCGGGACTACGTCCCTATACAATGAGCAGTTCTTC,CASSIGTTSLYNEQFF
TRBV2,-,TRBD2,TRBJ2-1,TGTGCCAGCAGTGATGCCGCGAGGACTAGGAATGAGCAGTTCTTC,CASSDAARTRNEQFF
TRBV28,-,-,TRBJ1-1,TGTGCCAGCAAGACCGTGGGGTTTGAAGCTTTCTTT,CASKTVGFEAFF
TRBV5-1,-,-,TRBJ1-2,TGCGCCAGCAGCTTGGATGCCAGGGGTAGCATTACGGGCTACACCTTC,CASSLDARGSITGYTF
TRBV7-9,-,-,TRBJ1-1,TGTGCCAGCAGCTTAACAGGGTCGGGGGGAAGGGACACTGAAGCTTTCTTT,CASSLTGSGGRDTEAFF
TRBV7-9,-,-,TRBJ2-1,TGTGCCAGCAGCTTACAAAGATCAGGGGAAAGGGGCAATGAGCAGTTCTTC,CASSLQRSGERGNEQFF
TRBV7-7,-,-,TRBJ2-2,TGTGCTAGCAAGTTAGGGCGAGGTGCCGGGGAGCTGTTTTTT,CASKLGRGAGELFF
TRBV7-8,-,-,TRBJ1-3,TGTGCCAGCAGCTTAGAGTATTCAGGGACTGGAAACACCATATATTTT,CASSLEYSGTGNTIYF
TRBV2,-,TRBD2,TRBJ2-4,TGTGCCAGCGACTATAGCGGGAGAGCCAAAAACATTCAGTACTTC,CASDYSGRAKNIQYF